The entry below describes one T cell receptor (beta chain). This specimen comes from a study of spatial heterogeneity in lung cancer. The CDR3 consists of 18 residues. Germline V gene sequence: CDR1 SGHRS, CDR2 YFSETQ. V gave up 4 bases and J gave up 2 bases; unmatched junction bases: 10. TCRdb fed the 5' RACE reads into MiXCR, producing one record per CDR3 protein. The data contain 10,000 to 13,000 distinct CDR3 sequences, approximately 8.6% of them singletons. The sample's time point: sample taken at primary tumor resection. Unsorted whole RNA from tumor, nontumor lung or frozen PBMC underwent sequencing.

The TCR originated in a male donor with early-stage non-small cell lung cancer. The source material was PBMCs, sampled at surgery. The chain is built from TRBV5-1 and TRBJ2-3; TRBD2 matches at 13 bases. CDR3 protein: CASSLQPGLAGSTDTQYF. CDR3 in DNA: TGCGCCAGCAGCCTACAGCCGGGACTAGCGGGATCCACAGATACGCAGTATTTT. The variable domain in full, completed from reference TRBV5-1 and TRBJ2-3, reads KAGVTQTPRYLIKTRGQQVTLSCSPISGHRSVSWYQQTPGQGLQFLFEYFSETQRNKGNFPGRFSGRQFSNSRSEMNVSTLELGDSALYLCASSLQPGLAGSTDTQYFGPGTRLTVL.